The 15 T cell receptor beta chains given below trace back to one sample, sequenced in a study of T cells in Graves' hyperthyroidism and ophthalmopathy. Amplification of TCR beta CDR3 regions used RNA as the template. An initial round of RT-PCR targeting the TCR CDR3 relied on the HTBI primer set. MiXCR was run by TCRdb on the multiplex PCR reads, yielding one entry per CDR3 protein. The sample lists fewer than 450,000 distinct CDR3 sequences; 15% to 20% were seen once. The sequencing input was blood. These TCRs come from a woman aged 30 to 39 with Graves' hyperthyroidism that later progressed to Graves' ophthalmopathy.

The chain joins TRBV28 to TRBJ1-1, with a weak D call TRBD1 (5 bases). This CDR3 has 12 amino acids. The V end was cut by 5 bases, the J end by 4 bases, with 8 bases between. Germline-derived CDR1 and CDR2 are MDHEN and SYDVKM. CDR3 sequence: CASSNRFTEAFF. The CDR3 DNA is TGTGCCAGCAGTAACAGGTTCACTGAAGCTTTCTTT. Together with reference TRBV28 and TRBJ1-1, the CDR3 gives the full variable domain: DVKVTQSSRYLVKRTGEKVFLECVQDMDHENMFWYRQDPGLGLRLIYFSYDVKMKEKGDIPEGYSVSREKKERFSLILESASTNQTSMYLCASSNRFTEAFFGQGTRLTVV.

This clonotype was observed many times. In nucleotides, the CDR3 is TGCAGTGTACAGGGGGATAGGGTTACTGAAGCTTTCTTT. Protein: CSVQGDRVTEAFF. The chain carries TRBV20-1 and TRBJ1-1; 8 bases match TRBD1. Trimming at V came to 7 bases and at J to 5 bases, leaving 9 bases not matched to a gene. Germline CDR1 and CDR2: DFQATT and SNEGSKA (reference sequence). This CDR3 region has 13 residues.

This clonotype appeared many times. This chain links TRBV4-2 with TRBJ2-2; D remains unclear. V was cut by 0 bases and J by 4 bases, with 9 bases left in between. From germline, CDR1 is LGHNA and CDR2 YNFKEQ. The CDR3 has 15 residues. The CDR3 DNA follows: TGTGCCAGCAGCCAAGATAGCTGGATCACCGGGGAGCTGTTTTTT. It encodes CASSQDSWITGELFF.

The rearrangement joins TRBV11-2 to TRBJ2-3, with D uncertain. Germline lookup yields CDR1 SGHAT and CDR2 FQNNGV. V shed 2 bases and J shed 4 bases, with 13 bases lying between them. The CDR3 consists of 15 residues. CDR3 in amino acids: CASSLQNPSADTQYF. The CDR3 region has the DNA TGTGCCAGCAGCTTACAGAACCCTTCCGCAGATACGCAGTATTTT.

This clonotype was counted ten times or more. V is TRBV11-2 and J is TRBJ2-7, with D possibly matching TRBD1 (5 bases). The germline CDR1 and CDR2 sequences are SGHAT and FQNNGV. V lost 3 bases, J lost 3 bases, and 18 bases lay in between. The CDR3 has 16 amino acids. As DNA, the CDR3 is TGTGCCAGCAGCTTTGAACCCCGACAGTACGGCTACGAGCAGTACTTC. The encoded protein is CASSFEPRQYGYEQYF. Variable domain in full (rest from reference TRBV11-2 and TRBJ2-7): EAGVAQSPRYKIIEKRQSVAFWCNPISGHATLYWYQQILGQGPKLLIQFQNNGVVDDSQLPKDRFSAERLKGVDSTLKIQPAKLEDSAVYLCASSFEPRQYGYEQYFGPGTRLTVT.

The chain uses TRBV12-3 or TRBV12-4 and TRBJ2-3, with D tentatively TRBD2 (6 bases). The CDR3 has 14 residues. V gave up 7 bases and J gave up 1 base, with 12 bases separating them. The CDR3 nucleotides are TGTGCCAGCACCAGGAGGGCAGGCACAGATACGCAGTATTTT. Amino acid sequence: CASTRRAGTDTQYF.

In this sample, this clonotype turned up many times. The V gene is TRBV27, the J gene TRBJ2-7; tentative D call: TRBD1 (5 bases). The V and J ends lost 0 bases and 3 bases respectively, with 9 bases between them. This CDR3 is built from 14 residues. Germline V gene sequence: CDR1 MNHEY, CDR2 SMNVEV (reference sequence). CDR3 region: CASSLSFRVYEQYF. The CDR3 nucleotides are TGTGCCAGCAGTTTATCGTTCAGGGTCTACGAGCAGTACTTC.

This clonotype has at least ten counts. This chain uses TRBV2 with TRBJ2-5; D possibly corresponds to TRBD2 (5 bases). V was clipped by 6 bases and J by 1 base, with 15 bases between them. Germline V gives CDR1 SNHLY, CDR2 FYNNEI. The CDR3 contains 15 residues. The CDR3 DNA follows: TGTGCCAGCAGCGGAGGACTGACTATCCAAGAGACCCAGTACTTC. This translates into CASSGGLTIQETQYF.

The sample holds a few counts of this clonotype. V usage is TRBV7-2 and J usage is TRBJ1-1; tentative D call: TRBD1 (6 bases). Between the trimmed V and J ends, which lost 3 bases and 2 bases, there was a span of 13 bases. This CDR3 comprises 15 residues. Germline V gives CDR1 SGHTA, CDR2 FQGNSA. The CDR3, as DNA: TGTGCCAGCAGCTTTACCGGGACATTAAACACTGAAGCTTTCTTT. Its protein product is CASSFTGTLNTEAFF.

The chain is built from TRBV5-6 and TRBJ2-1, with unresolved D. CDR1 is SGHDT, CDR2 YYEEEE, per germline. V was pared by 2 bases and J by 6 bases, with 6 bases between. This CDR3 has 12 residues. The DNA for the CDR3 is TGTGCCAGCAGCTTCATGAGCAATGAGCAGTTCTTC. This encodes CASSFMSNEQFF.

This clonotype appeared a few times. Being one base from a much bigger clone, this may be a read error. The chain has TRBV12-3 or TRBV12-4 and TRBJ1-2; possible D gene TRBD1, 5 bases. The CDR3 is made up of 13 amino acids. The CDR3 DNA follows: TGTACCAGCAGTCCAGGGTCTAACTATGGCTACACCTTC. Protein product: CTSSPGSNYGYTF.

In this sample, this clonotype turned up many times. J is TRBJ1-1 and V is TRBV5-1; D call uncertain. V was shortened by 3 bases and J by 1 base, with 10 bases between the two germline ends. The germline CDR1 and CDR2 sequences are SGHRS and YFSETQ. CDR3 length: 14 residues. CDR3 in amino acids: CASSSGPPNTEAFF. The CDR3 DNA reads as TGCGCCAGCAGCTCCGGGCCTCCGAACACTGAAGCTTTCTTT.

This clonotype occurred a few times. The rearrangement links TRBV29-1 to TRBJ2-5, with D uncertain. CDR1 and CDR2 from the germline V gene are SQVTM and ANQGSEA. This CDR3 comprises 15 residues. Between the trimmed V and J ends, which lost 3 bases and 5 bases, there was a span of 19 bases. Written as DNA, the CDR3 is TGCAGCGTTGAGCCGCAAAGGGCTTATGGGGAGACCCAGTACTTC. The encoded protein is CSVEPQRAYGETQYF.

Regarding this clonotype: A read error is likely, as this CDR3 ends without the conserved phenylalanine or tryptophan. The chain uses TRBV13 and TRBJ1-4; TRBD1 matches at 9 bases. With 4 bases clipped from V and 4 bases from J, the junction kept 4 bases outside the gene matches. Looked up from germline, CDR1 is PRHDT and CDR2 is FYEKMQ (reference sequence). The CDR3 totals 15 residues. CDR3 DNA sequence: TGTGCCAGCAGCTCCCGACAGGGGGGTAATGAAAAACTGTTTGTT. Its translation is CASSSRQGGNEKLFV.

This chain joins TRBV20-1 and TRBJ1-1; D not resolved. The CDR3 extends over 14 amino acids. Germline V lookup: CDR1 DFQATT, CDR2 SNEGSKA (reference sequence). Trimming removed 2 bases from V and 5 bases from J, with 15 bases in between. The CDR3, as DNA: TGCAGTGCTAGACGTGCGGGCCCTCGGACTGAAGCTTTCTTT. It encodes CSARRAGPRTEAFF.